These 5 T cell receptor beta chains were all obtained from the same sample, sequenced in a study of Graves' ophthalmopathy and Graves' hyperthyroidism. The TCR beta CDR3 regions underwent amplification from RNA transcripts. An opening RT-PCR round employed HTBI primers and preceded a second-round multiplex PCR. MiXCR, applied by TCRdb to the multiplex PCR reads, yields one record per CDR3 protein. Of about 700,000 distinct CDR3 sequences listed, roughly two fifths are singletons. The sample comprised peripheral blood. The receptors were sampled from an adult man with Graves' ophthalmopathy.

J is TRBJ2-7 and V is TRBV7-9; D not certain. The CDR3 length is 14 residues. Looked up from germline, CDR1 is SEHNR and CDR2 is FQNEAQ (reference sequence). Trimming removed 1 base at V and 4 bases at J, with 11 bases between. For the CDR3, the DNA is TGTGCCAGCAGCTTAGATTACAGACGGTACGAGCAGTACTTC. This codes for CASSLDYRRYEQYF.

The chain is built from TRBV19 and TRBJ2-2; TRBD1 agrees at 11 bases. The germline V gene encodes CDR1 LNHDA and CDR2 SQIVND (reference sequence). The CDR3 extends over 15 amino acids. V trimming: 0 bases; J trimming: 7 bases; junction bases outside the gene matches: 1. The CDR3 coding sequence is TGTGCCAGTAGTATAGACGGGACAGGGGGCGGGGAGCTGTTTTTT. Protein sequence: CASSIDGTGGGELFF.

CDR3 in amino acids: CSAGGGGLGNTIYF. The DNA for the CDR3 is TGCAGTGCTGGAGGAGGGGGTCTTGGAAACACCATATATTTT. The rearrangement uses TRBV20-1 and TRBJ1-3; maybe TRBD1 (6 bases). This CDR3 region has 14 residues. Germline V gene data show CDR1 as DFQATT and CDR2 as SNEGSKA (reference sequence). V lost 5 bases to trimming and J lost 3 bases, with 14 bases between them.

This clonotype has at least ten counts. V and J are TRBV7-2 and TRBJ2-7; D gene ambiguous. The CDR3 contains 12 residues. CDR1 is SGHTA and CDR2 is FQGNSA in the germline V gene. The V end was cut by 1 base, the J end by 7 bases, with 8 bases between. The CDR3 sequence: CASSLVSWEQYF. DNA of the CDR3: TGTGCCAGCAGCTTAGTATCGTGGGAGCAGTACTTC.

This clonotype occurred a few times. The CDR3 loop is CASSLGPEINQPQHF. CDR3 nucleotide sequence: TGTGCCAGTAGTCTAGGTCCCGAAATCAATCAGCCCCAGCATTTT. The chain carries TRBV19 and TRBJ1-5, with D unresolved. CDR1 and CDR2 (germline): LNHDA, SQIVND (reference sequence). This CDR3 region has 15 residues. V lost 5 bases, J lost 3 bases, and 14 bases lay in between.